A single sample gave rise to the 28 T cell receptor beta chains below, sequenced in a study of cytomegalovirus exposure and HLA in healthy donors (dated by TCRdb to the late 2010s). The method behind the library was the immunoSEQ multiplex PCR assay. TCRdb stores this immuneACCESS table with in-frame sequences only. Part of the clones is absent; in the studies checked, under half of the shortfall reflects unresolved V genes, and no reason is known for the rest. Across this sample there are some 200,000 clones, with roughly 88% seen only once. The ten largest account for around 15% of the sample. The sequencing input was PBMCs. The receptor source for this set is a woman aged 25 to 39 in good health and CMV-seropositive.

The rearrangement links TRBV28 to TRBJ1-2; 7 bases align to TRBD1. This CDR3 region has 12 residues. Trimming cost V 7 bases and J 4 bases; bases outside gene matches: 3. From germline, CDR1 is MDHEN and CDR2 SYDVKM. CDR3 nucleotides: TGTGCCAGCAACGGACAGGCCTATGGCTACACCTTC. It yields the protein CASNGQAYGYTF.

This rearrangement joins TRBV5-1 to TRBJ2-1; a weak D match, TRBD2 (6 bases). The germline V and J ends were trimmed by 1 base and 5 bases, with 13 bases remaining between them. The CDR3 loop spans 15 amino acids. Germline lookup yields CDR1 SGHRS and CDR2 YFSETQ. The CDR3 nucleotides read TGCGCCAGCAGCTTGTGGAGCGGAGGGGACAATGAGCAGTTCTTC. Its translation: CASSLWSGGDNEQFF.

This clone showed up just a few times. The chain carries TRBV25-1 and TRBJ1-2, with 8 nucleotides matching TRBD1. This CDR3 has 15 residues. Germline lookup yields CDR1 MGHDK and CDR2 SYGVNS. V gave up 2 bases and J gave up 4 bases; unmatched junction bases: 6. CDR3 nucleotide sequence: TGTGCCAGCAGTGAAGCGGCAGGGGGCATCTATGGCTACACCTTC. Residues: CASSEAAGGIYGYTF.

V gene TRBV29-1 combines with J gene TRBJ2-1; 13 positions agree with TRBD2. Germline CDR1 reads SQVTM; CDR2 reads ANQGSEA. The CDR3 is made up of 13 amino acids. The junction had 3 bases not matched to a gene; V was cut back by 6 bases and J by 7 bases. In nucleotides, the CDR3 is TGCAGCGTCCCGGGACTAGCGGGAAATGAGCAGTTCTTC. Amino acids: CSVPGLAGNEQFF.

This rearrangement joins TRBV10-3 to TRBJ1-2; a possible D gene is TRBD1 (5 bases). Germline V CDR1 and CDR2: ENHRY, SYGVKD. Trimming cost V 4 bases and J 8 bases, with 14 bases left between them. The CDR3 totals 13 residues. The DNA of the CDR3 is TGTGCCATCAGTGTTTCCGGGGGGAAGGGCTACACCTTC. Its translation: CAISVSGGKGYTF.

In this sample, this clone turned up a few times. Other DNA sequences within the sample encode an identical CDR3. This chain connects TRBV30 to TRBJ1-5; D may be TRBD1 (6 bases). V lost 0 bases to trimming and J lost 2 bases, with 8 bases between them. Germline values: CDR1 GTSNPN, CDR2 SVGIG (reference sequence). This CDR3 spans 14 amino acids. In DNA, the CDR3 is TGTGCCTGGAGTGTAGGGGGTGGCAATCAGCCCCAGCATTTT. It yields the protein CAWSVGGGNQPQHF. Complete variable domain (other parts from reference TRBV30 and TRBJ1-5): SQTIHQWPATLVQPVGSPLSLECTVEGTSNPNLYWYRQAAGRGLQLLFYSVGIGQISSEVPQNLSASRPQDRQFILSSKKLLLSDSGFYLCAWSVGGGNQPQHFGDGTRLSIL.

Notes on this clone: An end of the junction differs from the germline gene, which may be a read error. V usage is TRBV11-3 and J usage is TRBJ2-1; D perhaps matches TRBD2 (7 bases). From germline, CDR1 is SGHNT and CDR2 YENEEA. The CDR3 runs to 14 residues. CDR3 DNA: TGTGCCAGCAGCATAGAGGGGGGGGCTGATGAGCAGTTCTTC. This sequence encodes CASSIEGGADEQFF.

J is TRBJ2-7 and V is TRBV11-1; TRBD2 aligns across 10 bases. Germline V gene data show CDR1 as SGHAT and CDR2 as FQDESV (reference sequence). Trimming cost V 5 bases and J 0 bases; bases outside gene matches: 7. The CDR3 totals 16 residues. CDR3 DNA: TGTGCCAGCAGCGAATACGGACTAGCGGCCTCCTACGAGCAGTACTTC. This gives the protein CASSEYGLAASYEQYF.

V is TRBV6-6 and J is TRBJ1-2; 8 bases align to TRBD1. With V trimmed by 6 bases and J by 6 bases, 6 bases remained unmatched. There are 13 residues in the CDR3. Germline V gene sequence: CDR1 MNHNY, CDR2 SVGAGI (reference sequence). The CDR3 sequence is CASSRSTGDGYTF. DNA of the CDR3: TGTGCCAGCAGCCGCTCGACAGGGGATGGCTACACCTTC.

This chain uses TRBV15 with TRBJ2-1; 8 positions agree with TRBD2. This CDR3 is 16 amino acids long. Germline CDR1 and CDR2: LNHNV and YYDKDF (reference sequence). The V gene end was trimmed by 3 bases and the J gene end by 9 bases; junction bases not matched to a gene: 13. The CDR3 region is CATSRGLDRNSGEQFF. In DNA form, the CDR3 reads TGTGCCACCAGCAGGGGACTAGACAGAAACTCTGGTGAGCAGTTCTTC.

CDR3 loop: CASSPAIRQGASYEQYF. The CDR3 DNA sequence: TGTGCCAGCAGCCCAGCCATAAGACAGGGAGCCTCCTACGAGCAGTACTTC. The rearrangement uses TRBV27 and TRBJ2-7; 7 bases are a match to TRBD1. Germline CDR1 MNHEY, CDR2 SMNVEV (reference sequence). The CDR3 is 17 amino acids. The trim removed 6 bases at V and 0 bases at J, leaving 14 bases unmatched.

This chain joins TRBV7-9 and TRBJ1-3, with D perhaps matching TRBD1 (6 bases). CDR1 is SEHNR, CDR2 FQNEAQ, per germline (reference sequence). The CDR3 has 17 residues. Trimming removed 1 base at V and 0 bases at J, with 13 bases between. The CDR3 loop reads CASSLVQGRFSGNTIYF. The CDR3 DNA sequence: TGTGCCAGCAGCTTAGTACAGGGACGGTTCTCTGGAAACACCATATATTTT. Full variable domain (rest looked up from reference TRBV7-9 and TRBJ1-3): DTGVSQNPRHKITKRGQNVTFRCDPISEHNRLYWYRQTLGQGPEFLTYFQNEAQLEKSRLLSDRFSAERPKGSFSTLEIQRTEQGDSAMYLCASSLVQGRFSGNTIYFGEGSWLTVV.

This sequence joins TRBV27 and TRBJ2-3; tentatively, D is TRBD1 (6 bases). The CDR3 is 14 amino acids. The germline V gene has CDR1 MNHEY and CDR2 SMNVEV (reference sequence). The V and J ends lost 3 bases and 4 bases respectively, with 11 bases between them. The CDR3 coding sequence is TGTGCCAGCAGTTTGTTCAGGGGCCCAGATACGCAGTATTTT. It specifies CASSLFRGPDTQYF.

V gene TRBV6-5 combines with J gene TRBJ2-7; 8 bases match TRBD2. V lost 2 bases and J lost 4; bases outside the gene matches: 10. CDR3 length: 16 residues. Germline V lookup: CDR1 MNHEY, CDR2 SVGAGI. This CDR3 is CASSYHGSGRAYEQYF. The CDR3, as DNA: TGTGCCAGCAGTTACCACGGGTCCGGGAGGGCGTACGAGCAGTACTTC.

The rearrangement joins TRBV28 to TRBJ2-1; 9 bases are a match to TRBD1. The CDR3 totals 15 residues. After removal of 6 bases from V and 10 bases from J, the junction contained 13 bases not matched to a gene. Germline lookup yields CDR1 MDHEN and CDR2 SYDVKM. The CDR3 is CASSPRTGVRGEQFF. Written as DNA, the CDR3 is TGTGCCAGCAGCCCGAGGACAGGGGTAAGGGGGGAGCAGTTCTTC.

V is TRBV5-6 and J is TRBJ1-2; D not certain. The germline V and J ends were trimmed by 7 bases and 4 bases, with 17 bases remaining between them. The CDR3 length is 14 residues. Looked up from germline, CDR1 is SGHDT and CDR2 is YYEEEE. CDR3 DNA: TGTGCCAGCCAACTTTCGGGAGGCGGCTATGGCTACACCTTC. Translating gives CASQLSGGGYGYTF.

V is TRBV6-1 and J is TRBJ2-3; 7 bases fit TRBD1. The CDR3 covers 14 residues. Germline CDR1 and CDR2: MNHNS and SASEGT. V lost 7 bases to trimming and J lost 4 bases; unmatched junction nucleotides: 8. The CDR3 nucleotides are TGTGCCAGCATCGAAGGGGGCGCCTCAGATACGCAGTATTTT. Protein sequence: CASIEGGASDTQYF.

J is TRBJ2-5 and V is TRBV9, with 8 bases lining up with TRBD1. There are 16 residues in the CDR3. CDR1 is SGDLS, CDR2 YYNGEE, per germline. V shed 0 bases, J shed 5 bases, and the junction held 9 bases outside the gene matches. As DNA, the CDR3 is TGTGCCAGCAGCGTAGCCTCCCCAGGGGGCCGGGAGACCCAGTACTTC. It codes for CASSVASPGGRETQYF.

The genes are TRBV6-5 and TRBJ2-3, with 8 nucleotides matching TRBD2. This CDR3 is 16 amino acids long. Trimming took 0 bases from V and 1 from J; bases not matched to a gene: 3. In germline, CDR1 is MNHEY, CDR2 SVGAGI. The CDR3 coding sequence is TGTGCCAGCAGTTACTCTGCTAGCGGGCGCACAGATACGCAGTATTTT. It is translated as CASSYSASGRTDTQYF.

V is TRBV5-6 and J is TRBJ1-1; D is uncertain. The V gene's germline CDR1 is SGHDT and CDR2 YYEEEE. CDR3 length: 12 amino acids. Trimming cost V 3 bases and J 6 bases, with 9 bases left between them. This CDR3 is CASSWSSAEAFF. In DNA, the CDR3 is TGTGCCAGCAGCTGGTCTTCGGCTGAAGCTTTCTTT. The full variable domain, with the rest looked up from reference TRBV5-6 and TRBJ1-1, is DAGVTQSPTHLIKTRGQQVTLRCSPKSGHDTVSWYQQALGQGPQFIFQYYEEEERQRGNFPDRFSGHQFPNYSSELNVNALLLGDSALYLCASSWSSAEAFFGQGTRLTVV.

The chain combines TRBV30 with TRBJ1-5, with a possible D match to TRBD1 (6 bases). The CDR3 extends over 14 amino acids. Germline V gene data show CDR1 as GTSNPN and CDR2 as SVGIG (reference sequence). The V gene lost 0 bases and the J gene lost 7 bases, with 13 bases spanning the gap. CDR3 sequence: CAWSVSGGRQPQHF. The CDR3, as DNA: TGTGCCTGGAGTGTATCCGGGGGGCGCCAGCCCCAGCATTTT.

V gene TRBV11-2 combines with J gene TRBJ2-7; 7 nucleotides agree with TRBD1. V was pared by 5 bases and J by 6 bases, with 7 bases of the junction left unmatched. This CDR3 comprises 13 residues. Germline V CDR1 and CDR2: SGHAT, FQNNGV. The CDR3 DNA reads as TGTGCCAGCAGCATTGCACAGGGGATCGAGCAGTACTTC. Translation: CASSIAQGIEQYF.

The CDR3 loop reads CASSPRQNEQFF. In nucleotides, the CDR3 is TGTGCCAGCAGTCCTCGACAGAATGAGCAGTTCTTC. The gene calls are TRBV27 and TRBJ2-1; TRBD1 is a possible D gene (5 bases). Germline CDR1 is MNHEY and CDR2 is SMNVEV (reference sequence). This CDR3 is 12 amino acids long. Trimming took 5 bases from V and 7 from J, leaving 9 bases between them.

The chain employs TRBV27 and TRBJ2-7; maybe TRBD2 (6 bases). CDR3 length: 16 amino acids. Trimming removed 2 bases at V and 4 bases at J, with 18 bases between. Germline assignment: CDR1 MNHEY and CDR2 SMNVEV (reference sequence). CDR3 nucleotide sequence: TGTGCCAGCAGTTTACAGACCGGGACTTTGTATTACGAGCAGTACTTC. Encoded protein: CASSLQTGTLYYEQYF.

CDR3 sequence (DNA): TGTGCCATCAGTCTCAGTGAATACGAGCAGTACTTC. It codes for CAISLSEYEQYF. The chain has TRBV10-3 and TRBJ2-7; the D is unclear. CDR1 and CDR2 (germline): ENHRY, SYGVKD. The CDR3 is 12 residues long. V lost 5 bases to trimming and J lost 4 bases, with 9 bases between them.

This clone was counted between two and nine times. The chain recombines TRBV29-1 with TRBJ2-1, with D perhaps TRBD2 (6 bases). Trimming removed 5 bases at V and 8 bases at J, with 13 bases between. Germline CDR1 is SQVTM and CDR2 is ANQGSEA. This CDR3 region has 12 residues. CDR3 nucleotides: TGCAGCGTTCCCCGTTCGGGAGATGAGCAGTTCTTC. As protein: CSVPRSGDEQFF.

V gene TRBV18 combines with J gene TRBJ1-1; 7 bases align to TRBD1. V dropped 6 bases and J dropped 1; count of bases not matched to a gene: 11. From germline, CDR1 is KGHSH and CDR2 LQKENI. The CDR3 consists of 16 residues. CDR3 DNA: TGTGCCAGCTCGCCAATCAGACAGGGACGGAACACTGAAGCTTTCTTT. It is translated as CASSPIRQGRNTEAFF.

The chain couples TRBV6-5 to TRBJ1-2; D is possibly TRBD1 (5 bases). Per germline, CDR1 MNHEY and CDR2 SVGAGI. The CDR3 is made up of 15 amino acids. Trimming shortened V by 2 bases and J by 4 bases, and 14 bases separated the two germline ends. The CDR3, as DNA: TGTGCCAGCAGTTACACTCAGGGTATCGGCTATGGCTACACCTTC. It translates to CASSYTQGIGYGYTF.